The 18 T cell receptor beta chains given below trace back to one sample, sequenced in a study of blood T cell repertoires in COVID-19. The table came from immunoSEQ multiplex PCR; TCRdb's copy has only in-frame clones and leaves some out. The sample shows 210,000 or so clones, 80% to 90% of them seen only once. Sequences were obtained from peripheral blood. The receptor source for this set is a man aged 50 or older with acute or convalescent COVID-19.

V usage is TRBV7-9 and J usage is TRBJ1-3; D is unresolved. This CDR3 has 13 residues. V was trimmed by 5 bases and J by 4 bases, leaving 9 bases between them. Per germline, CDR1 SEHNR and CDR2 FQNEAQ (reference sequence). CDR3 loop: CASSLTVGNTIYF. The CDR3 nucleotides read TGTGCCAGCAGCCTAACAGTCGGAAACACCATATATTTT.

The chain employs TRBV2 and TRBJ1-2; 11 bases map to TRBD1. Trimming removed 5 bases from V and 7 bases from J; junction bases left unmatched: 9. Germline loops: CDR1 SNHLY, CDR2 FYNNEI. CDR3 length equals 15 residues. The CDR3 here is CASSMKRDRGSGYTF. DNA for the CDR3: TGTGCCAGCAGTATGAAACGGGACAGGGGGAGTGGCTACACCTTC.

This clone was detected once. This CDR3 reads CASSEAGFNEKLFF. Here the CDR3 DNA reads TGTGCCAGCAGTGAAGCGGGCTTTAATGAAAAACTGTTTTTT. The V call is TRBV6-1, the J call TRBJ1-4; D is undetermined. The CDR3 runs to 14 residues. Germline values: CDR1 MNHNS, CDR2 SASEGT. Trimming removed 0 bases at V and 4 bases at J, with 6 bases between.

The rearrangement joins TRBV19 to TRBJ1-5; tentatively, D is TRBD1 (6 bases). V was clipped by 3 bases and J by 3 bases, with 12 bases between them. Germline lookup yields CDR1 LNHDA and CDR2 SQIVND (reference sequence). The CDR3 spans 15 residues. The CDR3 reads CASSIAGQPNQPQHF. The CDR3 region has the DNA TGTGCCAGTAGTATCGCTGGACAGCCCAATCAGCCCCAGCATTTT. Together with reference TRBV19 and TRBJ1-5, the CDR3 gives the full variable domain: DGGITQSPKYLFRKEGQNVTLSCEQNLNHDAMYWYRQDPGQGLRLIYYSQIVNDFQKGDIAEGYSVSREKKESFPLTVTSAQKNPTAFYLCASSIAGQPNQPQHFGDGTRLSIL.

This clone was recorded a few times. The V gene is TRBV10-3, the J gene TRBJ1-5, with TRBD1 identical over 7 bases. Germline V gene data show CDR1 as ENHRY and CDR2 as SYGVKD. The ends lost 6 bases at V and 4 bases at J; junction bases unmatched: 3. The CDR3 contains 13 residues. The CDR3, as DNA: TGTGCCATCAGACAGGGGTTAAATCAGCCCCAGCATTTT. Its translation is CAIRQGLNQPQHF.

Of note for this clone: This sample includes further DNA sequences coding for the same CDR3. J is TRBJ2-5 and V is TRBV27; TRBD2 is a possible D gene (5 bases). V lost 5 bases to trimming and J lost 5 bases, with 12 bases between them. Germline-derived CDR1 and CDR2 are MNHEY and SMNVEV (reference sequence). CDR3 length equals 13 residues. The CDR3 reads CASSVRVRETQYF. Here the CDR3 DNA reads TGTGCCAGCAGTGTGAGGGTAAGGGAGACCCAGTACTTC.

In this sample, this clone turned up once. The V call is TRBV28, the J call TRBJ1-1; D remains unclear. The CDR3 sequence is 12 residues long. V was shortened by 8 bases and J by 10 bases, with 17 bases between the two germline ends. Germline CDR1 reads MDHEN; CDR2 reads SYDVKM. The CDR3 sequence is CASEPVSYGAFF. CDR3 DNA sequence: TGTGCCAGCGAGCCGGTCTCTTATGGAGCTTTCTTT.

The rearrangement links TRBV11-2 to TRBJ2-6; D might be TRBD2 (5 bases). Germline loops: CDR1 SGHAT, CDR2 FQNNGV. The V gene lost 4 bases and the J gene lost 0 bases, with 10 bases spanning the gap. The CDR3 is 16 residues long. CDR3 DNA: TGTGCCAGCAGCTCTGACTACTTCTCTGGGGCCAACGTCCTGACTTTC. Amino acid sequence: CASSSDYFSGANVLTF.

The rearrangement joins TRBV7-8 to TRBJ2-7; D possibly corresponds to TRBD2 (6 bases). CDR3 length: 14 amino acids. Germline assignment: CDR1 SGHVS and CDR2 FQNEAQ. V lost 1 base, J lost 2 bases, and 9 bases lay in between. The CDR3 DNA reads TGTGCCAGCAGCTTAGTGGGAGGCCCCTACGAGCAGTACTTC. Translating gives CASSLVGGPYEQYF.

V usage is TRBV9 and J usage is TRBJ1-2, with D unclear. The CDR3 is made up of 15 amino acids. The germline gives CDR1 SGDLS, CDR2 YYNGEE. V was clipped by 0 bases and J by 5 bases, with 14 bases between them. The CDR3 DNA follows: TGTGCCAGCAGCGTAGGGACCGGAGGTGGATATGGCTACACCTTC. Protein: CASSVGTGGGYGYTF.

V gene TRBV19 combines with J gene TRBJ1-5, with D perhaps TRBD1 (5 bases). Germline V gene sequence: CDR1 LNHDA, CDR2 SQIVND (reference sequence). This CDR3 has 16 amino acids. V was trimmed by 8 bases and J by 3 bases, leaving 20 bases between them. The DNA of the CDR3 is TGTGCCAGTCGCCACGCGGGGGGAGGACCCAATCAGCCCCAGCATTTT. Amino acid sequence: CASRHAGGGPNQPQHF.

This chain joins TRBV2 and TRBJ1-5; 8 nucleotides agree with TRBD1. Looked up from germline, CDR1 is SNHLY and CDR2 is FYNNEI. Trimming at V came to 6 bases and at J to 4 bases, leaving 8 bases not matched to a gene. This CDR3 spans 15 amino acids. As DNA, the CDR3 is TGTGCCAGCAGGGTAGGGACAGGCGGGAATCAGCCCCAGCATTTT. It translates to CASRVGTGGNQPQHF.

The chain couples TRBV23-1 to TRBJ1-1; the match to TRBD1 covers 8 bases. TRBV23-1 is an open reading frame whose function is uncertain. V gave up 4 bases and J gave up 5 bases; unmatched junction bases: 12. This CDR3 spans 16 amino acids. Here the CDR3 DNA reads TGCGCCAGCAGTCCAGGGGGCCAACCTAGGGAAACTGAAGCTTTCTTT. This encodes CASSPGGQPRETEAFF.

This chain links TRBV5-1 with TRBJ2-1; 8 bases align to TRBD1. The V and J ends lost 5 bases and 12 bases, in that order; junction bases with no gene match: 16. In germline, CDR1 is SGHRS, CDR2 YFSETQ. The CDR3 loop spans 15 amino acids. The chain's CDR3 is CASSLEGTGGGVQFF. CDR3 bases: TGCGCCAGCAGTCTGGAAGGCACAGGGGGAGGCGTGCAGTTCTTC.

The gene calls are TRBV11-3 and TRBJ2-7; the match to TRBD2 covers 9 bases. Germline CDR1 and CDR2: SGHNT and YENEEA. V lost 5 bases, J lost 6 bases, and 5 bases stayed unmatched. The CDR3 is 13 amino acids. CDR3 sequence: CASSLSGGGEQYF. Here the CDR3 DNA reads TGTGCCAGCAGCCTTAGCGGGGGCGGCGAGCAGTACTTC.

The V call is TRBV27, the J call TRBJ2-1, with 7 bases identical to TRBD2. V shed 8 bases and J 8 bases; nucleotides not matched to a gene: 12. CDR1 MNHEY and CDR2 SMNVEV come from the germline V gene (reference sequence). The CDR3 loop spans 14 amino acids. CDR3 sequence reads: CASHTVGGKYEQFF. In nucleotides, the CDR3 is TGTGCCAGCCATACTGTCGGGGGGAAGTATGAGCAGTTCTTC.

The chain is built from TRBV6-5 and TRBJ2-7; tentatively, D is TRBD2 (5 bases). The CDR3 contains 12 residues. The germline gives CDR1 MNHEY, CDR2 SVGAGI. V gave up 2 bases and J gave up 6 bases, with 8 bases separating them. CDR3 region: CASSYSRGEQYF. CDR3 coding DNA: TGTGCCAGCAGTTACAGCCGGGGCGAGCAGTACTTC.

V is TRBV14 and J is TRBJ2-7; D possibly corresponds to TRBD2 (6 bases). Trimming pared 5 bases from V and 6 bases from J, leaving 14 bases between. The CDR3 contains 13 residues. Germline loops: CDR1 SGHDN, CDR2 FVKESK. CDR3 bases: TGTGCCAGCAGCTTATGGATGGGAGGCGAGCAGTACTTC. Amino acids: CASSLWMGGEQYF.